This T cell receptor beta chain was sequenced in a study of patients and donors after allogeneic stem cell transplantation. The CDR3 extends over 17 amino acids. Trimming removed 0 bases at V and 2 bases at J, with 14 bases between. Germline CDR1 is LNHNV and CDR2 is YYDKDF (reference sequence). TCRdb recomputed calls from the RT-PCR reads with MiXCR, one row per CDR3 protein. The sample has more than 150,000 distinct CDR3 sequences, 35% to 50% seen once. V and J are TRBV15 and TRBJ1-3; unclear D gene. Sequenced sample: blood, either unsorted or a sorted T cell fraction (not recorded which). The clonotype comes from a human donor who was either an allogeneic HSCT recipient or a stem cell or donor lymphocyte infusion donor (not recorded which). It is not recorded whose cells these are; they may come from a transplant donor. The CDR3 sequence is CATSRDGRTGAGNTIYF. The CDR3, as DNA: TGTGCCACCAGCAGAGATGGGAGGACTGGGGCTGGAAACACCATATATTTT.